A single sample gave rise to the 31 T cell receptor beta chains below, sequenced in a study of blood T cell repertoires in COVID-19. Measured with immunoSEQ multiplex PCR; TCRdb has only the in-frame clones, and not every one. Seen here are a few hundred thousand clones, approximately 88% observed once, and the top ten hold about 9.4%. What was sequenced was peripheral blood. The receptors originated from a woman in her seventies with COVID-19, enrolled during active disease.

This clone was recorded once. This chain links TRBV7-9 with TRBJ2-5, with D perhaps TRBD2 (5 bases). Trimming pared 1 base from V and 4 bases from J, leaving 10 bases between. The CDR3 covers 14 residues. Germline loops: CDR1 SEHNR, CDR2 FQNEAQ (reference sequence). DNA for the CDR3: TGTGCCAGCAGCTTAGGGGGAGTGGCAGAGACCCAGTACTTC. Translated, it gives CASSLGGVAETQYF.

V usage is TRBV19 and J usage is TRBJ2-6; possibly TRBD2 for D (6 bases). Trimming stripped 0 bases from V and 2 bases from J, with 14 bases between. This CDR3 has 18 amino acids. Germline CDR1 is LNHDA and CDR2 is SQIVND (reference sequence). The CDR3 loop is CASSIDPPGGAGANVLTF. The CDR3 bases are TGTGCCAGTAGTATAGACCCTCCCGGGGGAGCTGGGGCCAACGTCCTGACTTTC.

The CDR3 coding sequence is TGTGCCAGCAGCTTGGAGCTAGCGGGGGTCACAGATACGCAGTATTTT. Amino acid sequence: CASSLELAGVTDTQYF. The rearrangement joins TRBV5-8 to TRBJ2-3; 10 positions agree with TRBD2. The germline V gene has CDR1 SGHTS and CDR2 YDEGEE. The CDR3 sequence is 16 residues long. Trimming removed 0 bases from V and 2 bases from J; junction bases left unmatched: 3.

The rearrangement joins TRBV5-6 to TRBJ1-3; 9 bases align to TRBD1. The CDR3 is 16 residues long. V gave up 0 bases and J gave up 1 base; unmatched junction bases: 2. CDR1 and CDR2 from the germline V gene are SGHDT and YYEEEE. This chain's CDR3 is CASSLEQGASGNTIYF. As DNA, the CDR3 is TGTGCCAGCAGCTTGGAACAGGGGGCTTCTGGAAACACCATATATTTT.

The chain is built from TRBV18 and TRBJ1-1; D remains unclear. Germline V lookup: CDR1 KGHSH, CDR2 LQKENI. V shed 4 bases and J shed 1 base, with 7 bases lying between them. CDR3 length: 13 residues. Here the CDR3 DNA reads TGTGCCAGCTCACTGACACCGAACACTGAAGCTTTCTTT. It specifies CASSLTPNTEAFF. The variable domain in full, with the rest retrieved from reference TRBV18 and TRBJ1-1, is NAGVMQNPRHLVRRRGQEARLRCSPMKGHSHVYWYRQLPEEGLKFMVYLQKENIIDESGMPKERFSAEFPKEGPSILRIQQVVRGDSAAYFCASSLTPNTEAFFGQGTRLTVV.

This clone was counted only a few times. The genes are TRBV12-3 or TRBV12-4 and TRBJ2-7; D gene unclear. V was cut by 7 bases and J by 3 bases, with 7 bases left in between. The CDR3 is 11 residues long. The CDR3 bases are TGTGCCAGCACCTCCAGCTACGAGCAGTACTTC. Translated, it gives CASTSSYEQYF.

The rearrangement joins TRBV5-4 to TRBJ1-1; tentatively, D is TRBD1 (5 bases). The CDR3 extends over 14 amino acids. Germline loops: CDR1 SGHNT, CDR2 YYREEE (reference sequence). V lost 4 bases to trimming and J lost 5 bases, with 15 bases between them. Here the CDR3 DNA reads TGTGCCAGCAGCACATCTGGTGGGGGGACTGAAGCTTTCTTT. This codes for CASSTSGGGTEAFF.

This clone was observed a single time. V and J are TRBV7-2 and TRBJ1-4, with 7 bases lining up with TRBD1. CDR1 is SGHTA and CDR2 is FQGNSA in the germline V gene. This CDR3 is built from 14 residues. The junction had 4 bases not matched to a gene; V was cut back by 5 bases and J by 4 bases. CDR3 DNA sequence: TGTGCCAGCAGCCGGGACAGCGGTAATGAAAAACTGTTTTTT. It encodes CASSRDSGNEKLFF.

J is TRBJ2-1 and V is TRBV28; 10 nucleotides agree with TRBD2. V lost 3 bases to trimming and J lost 3 bases; unmatched junction nucleotides: 2. CDR1 and CDR2 from the germline V gene are MDHEN and SYDVKM. The CDR3 is 15 residues long. The CDR3 bases are TGTGCCAGCAGTTTCGGGACTAGCGACTACAATGAGCAGTTCTTC. Residues: CASSFGTSDYNEQFF. The full variable domain, in which reference TRBV28 and TRBJ2-1 provide the parts outside the CDR3, is DVKVTQSSRYLVKRTGEKVFLECVQDMDHENMFWYRQDPGLGLRLIYFSYDVKMKEKGDIPEGYSVSREKKERFSLILESASTNQTSMYLCASSFGTSDYNEQFFGPGTRLTVL.

This chain uses TRBV5-4 with TRBJ2-5; D might be TRBD1 (6 bases). Germline lookup yields CDR1 SGHNT and CDR2 YYREEE (reference sequence). CDR3 size: 12 residues. Between the trimmed V and J ends, which lost 4 bases and 4 bases, there was a span of 8 bases. The CDR3 loop is CASSTGLETQYF. The DNA for the CDR3 is TGTGCCAGCAGCACAGGGTTAGAGACCCAGTACTTC.

The gene calls are TRBV6-5 and TRBJ1-1; D remains ambiguous. The germline V gene has CDR1 MNHEY and CDR2 SVGAGI. The CDR3 contains 14 residues. Trimming removed 8 bases at V and 1 base at J, with 14 bases between. This chain's CDR3 is CASATPRGNTEAFF. For the CDR3, the DNA is TGTGCCAGCGCCACCCCCCGGGGGAACACTGAAGCTTTCTTT.

CDR3 sequence: CASSLDGTAEQYF. The CDR3 DNA reads TGTGCCAGCAGCTTGGACGGGACAGCCGAGCAGTACTTC. The rearrangement links TRBV11-3 to TRBJ2-7; 7 bases match TRBD1. CDR3 length: 13 amino acids. J lost 6 bases, V lost 3 bases, and 5 bases had no gene match. Germline CDR1 reads SGHNT; CDR2 reads YENEEA.

V usage is TRBV9 and J usage is TRBJ2-2; D gene uncertain. V was trimmed by 0 bases and J by 0 bases, leaving 6 bases between them. The CDR3 is made up of 15 amino acids. CDR1 is SGDLS, CDR2 YYNGEE, per germline. The CDR3 DNA sequence: TGTGCCAGCAGCGTAGCCCAGGCGAACACCGGGGAGCTGTTTTTT. This translates into CASSVAQANTGELFF.

The chain carries TRBV5-4 and TRBJ2-1; D not resolved. Trimming took 2 bases from V and 4 from J, leaving 16 bases between them. This CDR3 is 16 amino acids long. Germline values: CDR1 SGHNT, CDR2 YYREEE (reference sequence). The CDR3 here is CASSLRRGDFYNEQFF. In DNA form, the CDR3 reads TGTGCCAGCAGCTTAAGACGAGGAGACTTTTACAATGAGCAGTTCTTC.

The chain employs TRBV6-5 and TRBJ2-3; 10 bases map to TRBD1. Germline V lookup: CDR1 MNHEY, CDR2 SVGAGI. The CDR3 totals 16 residues. V lost 2 bases, J lost 4 bases, and 6 bases stayed unmatched. The CDR3, as DNA: TGTGCCAGCAGTTACGGGACAGGGGAATTTGCAGATACGCAGTATTTT. This sequence encodes CASSYGTGEFADTQYF.

The chain is built from TRBV7-6 and TRBJ1-3, with D unresolved. V lost 2 bases and J 4 bases, leaving 12 bases between the germline ends. This CDR3 has 15 residues. Germline CDR1 SGHVS, CDR2 FNYEAQ. The CDR3 DNA follows: TGTGCCAGCAGCTTATTTACCGCACGGGGAAACACCATATATTTT. It translates to CASSLFTARGNTIYF.

This chain joins TRBV5-6 and TRBJ2-3; 11 positions match TRBD2. CDR3 length: 15 amino acids. V was pared by 4 bases and J by 3 bases, with 4 bases of the junction left unmatched. Looked up from germline, CDR1 is SGHDT and CDR2 is YYEEEE. CDR3 coding DNA: TGTGCCAGCAGCCCGGGACTAGCGGCTACAGATACGCAGTATTTT. This codes for CASSPGLAATDTQYF.

This chain connects TRBV6-2 or TRBV6-3 to TRBJ2-7; D unclear. V gave up 2 bases and J gave up 1 base, with 3 bases separating them. The length of the CDR3 is 12 residues. Germline assignment: CDR1 MNHEY and CDR2 SVGEGT. As DNA, the CDR3 is TGTGCCAGCAGTTACCGTTCCTACGAGCAGTACTTC. Protein: CASSYRSYEQYF.

V usage is TRBV2 and J usage is TRBJ1-1; D not resolved. The CDR3 totals 15 residues. Germline CDR1 is SNHLY and CDR2 is FYNNEI. Between the trimmed V and J ends, which lost 0 bases and 1 base, there was a span of 9 bases. For the CDR3, the DNA is TGTGCCAGCAGTGAAGCCCCGAGTTGGAACACTGAAGCTTTCTTT. Encoded protein: CASSEAPSWNTEAFF.

The sample holds one count of this clone. V gene TRBV12-5 combines with J gene TRBJ2-5; D unresolved. The CDR3 covers 12 residues. V was clipped by 5 bases and J by 5 bases, with 9 bases between them. Per germline, CDR1 LGHNT and CDR2 FRNRAP. CDR3 sequence reads: CASGLQDETQYF. For the CDR3, the DNA is TGTGCTAGTGGTCTCCAGGATGAGACCCAGTACTTC.

This clone was found a few times. The CDR3 DNA follows: TGTGCCACCCGAAGACTAGGGGATAGCAATCAGCCCCAGCATTTT. It encodes CATRRLGDSNQPQHF. The genes are TRBV10-3 and TRBJ1-5; TRBD1 might be the D (5 bases). The length of the CDR3 is 15 residues. V was shortened by 10 bases and J by 0 bases, with 16 bases between the two germline ends. Per the germline V gene, CDR1 is ENHRY and CDR2 is SYGVKD.

V and J are TRBV7-9 and TRBJ2-1; 8 nucleotides align to TRBD2. CDR1 and CDR2 from the germline V gene are SEHNR and FQNEAQ (reference sequence). The CDR3 extends over 16 amino acids. J lost 0 bases, V lost 4 bases, and 5 bases had no gene match. As DNA, the CDR3 is TGTGCCAGCAGCTCGATAGCGGGGAGCTCCTACAATGAGCAGTTCTTC. It is translated as CASSSIAGSSYNEQFF.

This chain uses TRBV3-1 (or the pseudogene TRBV3-2) with TRBJ2-5, with D tentatively TRBD2 (5 bases). This CDR3 region has 16 residues. Trimming cost V 2 bases and J 2 bases, with 15 bases left between them. Germline values: CDR1 LGHDT, CDR2 YNNKEL (reference sequence). CDR3 loop: CASSQSRLEGQETQYF. CDR3 DNA: TGTGCCAGCAGCCAATCAAGGCTCGAGGGACAAGAGACCCAGTACTTC.

This rearrangement joins TRBV29-1 to TRBJ1-1; 9 bases align to TRBD1. V dropped 7 bases and J dropped 0; count of bases not matched to a gene: 3. Looked up from germline, CDR1 is SQVTM and CDR2 is ANQGSEA. This CDR3 has 13 residues. CDR3 residues: CSGTGGVNTEAFF. For the CDR3, the DNA is TGCAGCGGCACAGGGGGCGTGAACACTGAAGCTTTCTTT.

The chain has TRBV29-1 and TRBJ1-1; weak D call: TRBD1 (6 bases). The germline CDR1 and CDR2 sequences are SQVTM and ANQGSEA. V dropped 6 bases and J dropped 1 base, with 12 bases sitting between them. There are 13 residues in the CDR3. CDR3 loop: CSVRRTENTEAFF. The CDR3, as DNA: TGCAGCGTCCGACGGACAGAGAACACTGAAGCTTTCTTT.

The chain recombines TRBV28 with TRBJ2-7; a possible D gene is TRBD1 (5 bases). V dropped 3 bases and J dropped 1 base, with 10 bases sitting between them. In germline, CDR1 is MDHEN, CDR2 SYDVKM. This CDR3 is built from 14 residues. The CDR3 bases are TGTGCCAGCAGTTTCCAGGGCCTTTCCTACGAGCAGTACTTC. Amino acid sequence: CASSFQGLSYEQYF.

This clone was observed once. The chain employs TRBV7-9 and TRBJ2-7; 15 bases align to TRBD2. With 5 bases clipped from V and 5 bases from J, the junction kept 10 bases outside the gene matches. Germline V gene sequence: CDR1 SEHNR, CDR2 FQNEAQ (reference sequence). The CDR3 length is 17 residues. The CDR3 DNA sequence: TGTGCCAGCAGCATGGGGACTAGCGGGAGGTTAGATGACGAGCAGTACTTC. This sequence encodes CASSMGTSGRLDDEQYF.

The chain couples TRBV28 to TRBJ2-3, with 7 positions matching TRBD2. The germline V gene has CDR1 MDHEN and CDR2 SYDVKM. The CDR3 sequence is 13 residues long. Trimming took 11 bases from V and 6 from J; bases not matched to a gene: 11. CDR3 coding DNA: TGTGCCGTGGTGGGAGGGCCGGTTGATACGCAGTATTTT. Its translation is CAVVGGPVDTQYF. Together with reference TRBV28 and TRBJ2-3, the CDR3 gives the full variable domain: DVKVTQSSRYLVKRTGEKVFLECVQDMDHENMFWYRQDPGLGLRLIYFSYDVKMKEKGDIPEGYSVSREKKERFSLILESASTNQTSMYLCAVVGGPVDTQYFGPGTRLTVL.

This rearrangement joins TRBV18 to TRBJ1-6; D gene unclear. The CDR3 contains 17 residues. CDR1 and CDR2 (germline): KGHSH, LQKENI. V lost 0 bases to trimming and J lost 4 bases, with 13 bases between them. CDR3 DNA sequence: TGTGCCAGCTCACCACCGGAGTCAGCTCATTATAATTCACCCCTCCACTTT. Its protein is CASSPPESAHYNSPLHF.

The chain carries TRBV3-1 (or the pseudogene TRBV3-2) and TRBJ2-1; 8 bases are a match to TRBD1. Germline V CDR1 and CDR2: LGHDT, YNNKEL (reference sequence). There are 15 residues in the CDR3. J lost 7 bases, V lost 1 base, and 6 bases had no gene match. The CDR3 DNA is TGTGCCAGCAGCCAAGGGAGGACAGGGAGGAATGAGCAGTTCTTC. Translated: CASSQGRTGRNEQFF.

The chain links TRBV18 to TRBJ2-7, with TRBD1 matching 11 bases. V lost 3 bases and J lost 4; bases outside the gene matches: 2. Germline V gives CDR1 KGHSH, CDR2 LQKENI. There are 14 residues in the CDR3. CDR3 in amino acids: CASSPGTGGYEQYF. Here the CDR3 DNA reads TGTGCCAGCTCACCTGGGACAGGGGGGTACGAGCAGTACTTC.